The rows below give T cell receptor beta chains drawn from one sample of a study of response to subunit inactivated influenza vaccine. TCRdb used MiXCR to reprocess the RT-PCR reads, holding one entry per CDR3 protein. Of fewer than 700,000 distinct CDR3 sequences detected, roughly 13% appear once; the ten largest clones hold about 12%. The sequencing here drew on PBMCs from blood, taken about 40 days after vaccination. The receptors were gathered from a man aged 50-60 years who received an inactivated influenza vaccine. CDR3s include the opening cysteine and the closing phenylalanine or tryptophan. A D gene is named only where the DNA matches it firmly. Part of the rows lack a size; the others show once, few, many or a class for expanded clones.

V gene	clone size	D gene	J gene	CDR3 protein	CDR3 DNA
TRBV29-1	few	-	TRBJ1-1	CSVEGVGQRAAMNTEAFF	TGCAGCGTTGAAGGGGTCGGCCAGAGGGCCGCCATGAACACTGAAGCTTTCTTT
TRBV5-4	few	-	TRBJ2-7	CASSLALDRQRAYEQYF	TGTGCCAGCAGCTTGGCCCTTGACAGACAACGGGCCTACGAGCAGTACTTC
TRBV6-6	few	-	TRBJ2-5	CASSHASTETQYF	TGTGCCAGCAGTCATGCGAGCACCGAGACCCAGTACTTC
TRBV20-1	-	-	TRBJ2-3	CSAPRRAGATDTQYF	TGCAGTGCGCCCCGGCGGGCAGGGGCCACAGATACGCAGTATTTT
TRBV18	-	-	TRBJ2-2	CASSPPGITGELFF	TGTGCCAGCTCACCACCGGGAATTACCGGGGAGCTGTTTTTT
TRBV20-1	-	TRBD2	TRBJ2-7	CSANSGSPNEQYF	TGCAGTGCTAATAGCGGGAGCCCAAACGAGCAGTACTTC
TRBV6-1	-	TRBD2	TRBJ2-1	CASNIAGGINEQFF	TGTGCCAGCAACATAGCGGGGGGCATCAATGAGCAGTTCTTC
TRBV4-1	-	TRBD1	TRBJ1-1	CASSHLLGQGWNTEAFF	TGCGCCAGCAGCCACCTTCTTGGACAGGGGTGGAACACTGAAGCTTTCTTT
TRBV20-1	-	-	TRBJ2-7	CSARLSSGSSYEQYF	TGCAGTGCTAGACTCTCGTCGGGGTCCTCCTACGAGCAGTACTTC
TRBV10-3	-	-	TRBJ2-2	CAISDSTGELFF	TGTGCCATCAGTGATAGCACCGGGGAGCTGTTTTTT
TRBV6-5	few	TRBD2	TRBJ2-5	CASSYSWAGVGETQYF	TGTGCCAGCAGTTACTCGTGGGCGGGAGTGGGTGAGACCCAGTACTTC
TRBV11-2	many	-	TRBJ2-3	CASSSVLGDTQYF	TGTGCCAGCAGCTCTGTCCTCGGTGATACGCAGTATTTT
TRBV20-1	-	-	TRBJ1-1	CSARRGGFPAFF	TGCAGTGCTAGGAGAGGGGGGTTCCCAGCTTTCTTT
TRBV3-1	few	TRBD1	TRBJ2-3	CASSQAAPGQGSTDTQYF	TGTGCCAGCAGCCAAGCCGCCCCGGGACAGGGATCGACAGATACGCAGTATTTT
TRBV5-1	few	TRBD2	TRBJ2-5	CASSSSTSGAQETQYF	TGCGCCAGCAGCTCGTCGACTAGCGGGGCTCAAGAGACCCAGTACTTC
TRBV5-6	-	-	TRBJ1-3	CASKQLGETGNTIYF	TGTGCCAGCAAGCAGTTGGGGGAAACTGGAAACACCATATATTTT
TRBV7-2	-	-	TRBJ2-6	CASSWGSSSGANVLTF	TGTGCCAGCAGCTGGGGAAGCAGCTCTGGGGCCAACGTCCTGACTTTC
TRBV10-3	-	TRBD2	TRBJ2-1	CAISESWLAGVSTKGQFF	TGTGCCATCAGTGAGTCGTGGCTAGCGGGGGTCTCTACCAAGGGGCAGTTCTTC
TRBV6-2/TRBV6-3	-	TRBD2	TRBJ2-5	CASRRSGIWETQYF	TGTGCCAGCAGGAGAAGCGGGATCTGGGAGACCCAGTACTTC
TRBV7-2	-	-	TRBJ2-5	CASSLMGRETQYF	TGTGCCAGCAGCCTGATGGGGAGGGAGACCCAGTACTTC
TRBV5-8	few	TRBD2	TRBJ2-1	CASSGRTSGRYNEQFF	TGTGCCAGCAGCGGAAGGACTAGCGGGCGGTACAATGAGCAGTTCTTC
TRBV20-1	few	TRBD1	TRBJ1-4	CSANRDRVGKLFF	TGCAGTGCTAACCGGGACAGGGTAGGAAAACTGTTTTTT
TRBV10-1	-	-	TRBJ2-3	CASSEATIGGPRRTQYF	TGCGCCAGCAGTGAGGCGACTATCGGGGGTCCTCGTCGGACGCAGTATTTT
TRBV5-1	-	-	TRBJ2-1	CASSTRPYNEQFF	TGCGCCAGCAGCACCCGGCCGTACAATGAGCAGTTCTTC
TRBV20-1	-	-	TRBJ2-1	CSAWGPLSSYNEQFF	TGCAGCGCTTGGGGGCCCCTTAGCTCCTACAATGAGCAGTTCTTC
TRBV30	-	-	TRBJ2-7	CAWSVGDYEQYF	TGTGCCTGGAGTGTGGGAGACTACGAGCAGTACTTC
TRBV10-3	-	-	TRBJ2-5	CAISGAAKETQYF	TGTGCCATCAGCGGAGCGGCAAAGGAGACCCAGTACTTC
TRBV20-1	-	-	TRBJ2-3	CSAPGAIQTDTQYF	TGCAGTGCCCCTGGGGCCATCCAAACAGATACGCAGTATTTT
TRBV12-3/TRBV12-4	many	TRBD2	TRBJ2-3	CASRRGTSGSTDTQYF	TGTGCCAGCAGACGAGGGACTAGCGGGAGCACAGATACGCAGTATTTT
TRBV7-2	many	-	TRBJ2-3	CASSLVSGDTQYF	TGTGCCAGCAGCTTAGTATCAGGAGATACGCAGTATTTT
TRBV7-2	once	-	TRBJ2-7	CASRLTQGSDEQYF	TGTGCCAGCAGGCTCACGCAGGGATCGGACGAGCAGTACTTC
TRBV29-1	many	-	TRBJ2-7	CSAGTPTYEQYF	TGCAGCGCCGGGACTCCTACCTACGAGCAGTACTTC
TRBV20-1	-	TRBD2	TRBJ2-3	CSASPSGRADTQYF	TGCAGTGCTAGCCCTAGCGGGAGGGCAGATACGCAGTATTTT
TRBV15	few	TRBD1	TRBJ2-3	CATSKELRTGTSTDTQYF	TGTGCCACCAGCAAGGAGCTGAGGACAGGGACTAGCACAGATACGCAGTATTTT